The 20 T cell receptor beta chains below all came from one sample that was sequenced in a study of neurological immune-mediated disorders (dated by TCRdb to about 2019). The library was obtained by 5' RACE. The sequencer listed for this sample is Illumina HiSeq 2500. The public reads were quality trimmed at Q25 with fastp and then assembled into clones with MiXCR by TCRdb, keeping productive beta chains. Every CDR3 protein is listed once, alongside the most common genes and DNA of its rows. The sample table shows 55,000 or so distinct CDR3 sequences, and more than 3% are seen once. The ten top clones hold approximately 1.8% of the sample. The sample comprised CD4+ T cells from blood. The receptors shown here come from a woman aged 40 to 50 with multiple sclerosis.

This clonotype was counted ten times or more. The chain uses TRBV24-1 and TRBJ2-5, with D perhaps TRBD2 (6 bases). The ends were cut back, 4 bases at V and 1 base at J, with 15 bases in the middle. The CDR3 length is 16 residues. Germline V gene data show CDR1 as KGHDR and CDR2 as SFDVKD. CDR3 loop: CATSDPGGEPQETQYF. CDR3 bases: TGTGCCACCAGTGACCCCGGCGGGGAACCCCAAGAGACCCAGTACTTC.

In its sample, this clonotype was seen many times. The CDR3 DNA follows: TGCAGTGCTAGTCAGGCGGGGGCGGAGGGCACTGAAGCTTTCTTT. Protein product: CSASQAGAEGTEAFF. The chain couples TRBV20-1 to TRBJ1-1, with D tentatively TRBD1 (6 bases). This CDR3 is built from 15 residues. Germline CDR1 reads DFQATT; CDR2 reads SNEGSKA (reference sequence). V dropped 3 bases and J dropped 4 bases, with 18 bases sitting between them.

This clonotype was seen many times. The J gene is TRBJ2-3, the V gene TRBV5-1; no definite D call. CDR3 length: 14 amino acids. The V and J ends lost 6 bases and 4 bases respectively, with 15 bases between them. Germline assignment: CDR1 SGHRS and CDR2 YFSETQ. As DNA, the CDR3 is TGCGCCAGCAAGGGTGACCCGAGGCCAGATACGCAGTATTTT. Amino acid sequence: CASKGDPRPDTQYF.

This clonotype has ten or more counts. The V call is TRBV7-2, the J call TRBJ2-5; TRBD2 is a possible D gene (6 bases). Germline assignment: CDR1 SGHTA and CDR2 FQGNSA. Between the trimmed V and J ends, which lost 1 base and 1 base, there was a span of 13 bases. The CDR3 is 16 residues long. The CDR3 region has the DNA TGTGCCAGCAGCTTAGTTACGGGTAGCGGCCAAGAGACCCAGTACTTC. Protein product: CASSLVTGSGQETQYF.

The rearrangement uses TRBV7-6 and TRBJ2-3; 15 positions agree with TRBD2. Germline CDR1 and CDR2: SGHVS and FNYEAQ. V was clipped by 5 bases and J by 0 bases; unmatched bases: 9. The CDR3 totals 19 residues. Here the CDR3 DNA reads TGTGCCAGCAGCCGGACAGGACTAGCGGGGGGGCGTAGCACAGATACGCAGTATTTT. Amino acid sequence: CASSRTGLAGGRSTDTQYF. Drawing the rest from reference TRBV7-6 and TRBJ2-3, the complete variable domain is GAGVSQSPRYKVTKRGQDVALRCDPISGHVSLYWYRQALGQGPEFLTYFNYEAQQDKSGLPNDRFSAERPEGSISTLTIQRTEQRDSAMYRCASSRTGLAGGRSTDTQYFGPGTRLTVL.

This clonotype appeared a few times. J is TRBJ2-5 and V is TRBV7-2; D is undetermined. Germline values: CDR1 SGHTA, CDR2 FQGNSA. V was cut by 6 bases and J by 5 bases, with 10 bases left in between. CDR3 length: 12 amino acids. CDR3 sequence: CASRVGMETQYF. The CDR3 DNA reads TGTGCCAGCAGAGTGGGCATGGAGACCCAGTACTTC.

This clonotype appeared many times. The chain recombines TRBV20-1 with TRBJ2-2; 9 bases agree with TRBD1. This CDR3 spans 14 amino acids. V gave up 6 bases and J gave up 2 bases; unmatched junction bases: 4. Germline assignment: CDR1 DFQATT and CDR2 SNEGSKA (reference sequence). CDR3 in amino acids: CSAQDRGNTGELFF. CDR3 nucleotides: TGCAGTGCCCAGGACAGGGGAAACACCGGGGAGCTGTTTTTT.

There are many counts of this clonotype. The chain uses TRBV6-6 and TRBJ2-2, with 8 bases that match TRBD1. With V trimmed by 4 bases and J by 4 bases, 8 bases remained unmatched. CDR1 and CDR2 from the germline V gene are MNHNY and SVGAGI (reference sequence). The CDR3 covers 16 residues. The CDR3 nucleotides read TGTGCCAGCAGTTTCGATTACGACAGGGGCACCGGGGAGCTGTTTTTT. Protein sequence: CASSFDYDRGTGELFF.

CDR3 amino acids: CATSGNQGGGYNEQFF. DNA of the CDR3: TGTGCCACCAGTGGAAATCAGGGGGGGGGGTACAATGAGCAGTTCTTC. V gene TRBV24-1 combines with J gene TRBJ2-1; either TRBD1 or TRBD2 may fit D (7 bases each). CDR1 and CDR2 from the germline V gene are KGHDR and SFDVKD. The CDR3 length is 16 residues. V shed 5 bases and J shed 4 bases, with 17 bases lying between them.

This clonotype appeared many times. The chain links TRBV9 to TRBJ1-2, with D perhaps TRBD1 (5 bases). There are 16 residues in the CDR3. Deletions cut 0 bases from V and 2 bases from J, with 14 bases between. The germline CDR1 and CDR2 sequences are SGDLS and YYNGEE. CDR3 residues: CASSVVGDPPNYGYTF. CDR3 DNA sequence: TGTGCCAGCAGCGTAGTGGGGGATCCCCCCAACTATGGCTACACCTTC. The whole variable domain, remainder taken from reference TRBV9 and TRBJ1-2, is DSGVTQTPKHLITATGQRVTLRCSPRSGDLSVYWYQQSLDQGLQFLIQYYNGEERAKGNILERFSAQQFPDLHSELNLSSLELGDSALYFCASSVVGDPPNYGYTFGSGTRLTVV.

This clonotype was recorded at least ten times. This rearrangement joins TRBV20-1 to TRBJ2-7; TRBD2 matches 8 bases. Germline CDR1 DFQATT, CDR2 SNEGSKA (reference sequence). The CDR3 length is 14 residues. V shed 5 bases, J shed 3 bases, and the junction held 9 bases outside the gene matches. The CDR3 DNA reads TGCAGTGCTTCAACCGGGGGGGCGGACTACGAGCAGTACTTC. It specifies CSASTGGADYEQYF.

This clonotype has a count of ten or more. The chain links TRBV4-1 to TRBJ2-5, with 10 bases lining up with TRBD1. The CDR3 loop spans 14 amino acids. Trimming removed 4 bases from V and 3 bases from J; junction bases left unmatched: 2. Germline V lookup: CDR1 MGHRA, CDR2 YSYEKL. The CDR3 loop reads CASSRGTGEETQYF. The CDR3, as DNA: TGCGCCAGCAGCCGCGGGACAGGGGAAGAGACCCAGTACTTC.

The rearrangement links TRBV7-3 to TRBJ2-5, with D unclear. This CDR3 has 13 amino acids. V lost 3 bases, J lost 4 bases, and 9 bases lay in between. Germline CDR1 and CDR2: SGHTA and FQGTGA. CDR3 in amino acids: CASSFQNGETQYF. The CDR3 coding sequence is TGTGCCAGCAGCTTTCAAAATGGAGAGACCCAGTACTTC.

This clonotype was observed many times. The gene calls are TRBV5-1 and TRBJ1-1, with D perhaps matching TRBD1 (6 bases). V was pared by 5 bases and J by 3 bases, with 11 bases between. The CDR3 covers 13 residues. Germline lookup yields CDR1 SGHRS and CDR2 YFSETQ. This CDR3 reads CASRTQGHTEAFF. The CDR3 region has the DNA TGCGCCAGCAGAACGCAGGGGCACACTGAAGCTTTCTTT.

The table lists this clonotype with many counts. V is TRBV12-3 or TRBV12-4 and J is TRBJ1-5; the D is unclear. This CDR3 is built from 14 residues. V dropped 2 bases and J dropped 7 bases, with 12 bases sitting between them. The DNA of the CDR3 is TGTGCCAGCAGTTTACAGCTGGGTGACCAGCCCCAGCATTTT. This sequence encodes CASSLQLGDQPQHF.

This clonotype was picked up many times. The rearrangement links TRBV5-1 to TRBJ2-7, with 9 bases matching TRBD2. V dropped 6 bases and J dropped 4; count of bases not matched to a gene: 11. The germline CDR1 and CDR2 sequences are SGHRS and YFSETQ. The CDR3 length is 15 residues. CDR3 in amino acids: CASTPDPSGVYEQYF. CDR3 coding DNA: TGCGCCAGCACCCCCGACCCTAGCGGGGTATACGAGCAGTACTTC. Filled out from reference TRBV5-1 and TRBJ2-7, the complete variable domain reads KAGVTQTPRYLIKTRGQQVTLSCSPISGHRSVSWYQQTPGQGLQFLFEYFSETQRNKGNFPGRFSGRQFSNSRSEMNVSTLELGDSALYLCASTPDPSGVYEQYFGPGTRLTVT.

The table lists this clonotype with many counts. This chain joins TRBV30 and TRBJ1-6; no clear D gene. V was trimmed by 5 bases and J by 7 bases, leaving 21 bases between them. The germline V gene encodes CDR1 GTSNPN and CDR2 SVGIG (reference sequence). The CDR3 covers 16 residues. The chain's CDR3 is CAWATFRGKRNSPLHF. The CDR3 region has the DNA TGTGCCTGGGCTACATTTAGAGGGAAGAGAAATTCACCCCTCCACTTT.

CDR3 DNA: TGTGCCAGCAGCTTAGCCATCCCTGGTTATGGCTACACCTTC. It encodes CASSLAIPGYGYTF. This chain connects TRBV7-2 to TRBJ1-2; D gene ambiguous. V dropped 0 bases and J dropped 5 bases, with 10 bases sitting between them. The CDR3 extends over 14 amino acids. CDR1 is SGHTA and CDR2 is FQGNSA in the germline V gene.

This rearrangement joins TRBV7-9 to TRBJ2-7; D ambiguous. This CDR3 has 12 residues. Trimming left V 3 bases short and J 5 bases short, with 8 bases between. Germline CDR1 SEHNR, CDR2 FQNEAQ (reference sequence). CDR3 coding DNA: TGTGCCAGCAGCTTCGGAGAGAACGAGCAGTACTTC. This codes for CASSFGENEQYF.

This clonotype has a count of ten or more. This chain links TRBV20-1 with TRBJ1-2; D unclear. The germline gives CDR1 DFQATT, CDR2 SNEGSKA (reference sequence). Trimming shortened V by 5 bases and J by 3 bases, and 10 bases separated the two germline ends. The CDR3 has 12 amino acids. In nucleotides, the CDR3 is TGCAGTGCTTATACAGAGTACTATGGCTACACCTTC. It is translated as CSAYTEYYGYTF.